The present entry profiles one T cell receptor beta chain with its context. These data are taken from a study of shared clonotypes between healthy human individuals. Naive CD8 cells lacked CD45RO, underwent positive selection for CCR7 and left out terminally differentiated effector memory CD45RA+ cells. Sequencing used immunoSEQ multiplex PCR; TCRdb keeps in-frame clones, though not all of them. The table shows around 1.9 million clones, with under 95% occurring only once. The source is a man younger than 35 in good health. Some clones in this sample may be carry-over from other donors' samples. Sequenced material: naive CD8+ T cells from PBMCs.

The CDR3 here is CASTRQGTGNTIYF. In DNA form, the CDR3 reads TGTGCCAGTACGCGTCAAGGGACTGGAAACACCATATATTTT. V usage is TRBV19 and J usage is TRBJ1-3; no definite D call. The CDR3 extends over 14 amino acids. Trimming removed 7 bases from V and 2 bases from J, with 12 bases in between. Germline assignment: CDR1 LNHDA and CDR2 SQIVND (reference sequence).